The 17 T cell receptor beta chains in this list originate from one sample, sequenced in a study of T cell repertoires in cytomegalovirus infection. No cognate antigen is known for these TCRs. TCRdb re-analysed the reads in MiXCR, keeping a single row per CDR3 protein. The table lists approximately 910,000 distinct CDR3 sequences, more than 25% of them singletons. Sequencing used cultured CD8+ T cells from PBMCs, obtained from culture after CMV antigen stimulation. The origin of the receptors is a human donor in good health (CMV status not recorded). Some clones in this sample may be carry-over from other donors' samples.

There are many counts of this clonotype. This rearrangement joins TRBV6-1 to TRBJ1-5; TRBD1 aligns across 9 bases. CDR3 length equals 14 residues. Unmatched junction bases numbered 5, after V lost 5 bases and J lost 6 bases. CDR1 and CDR2 from the germline V gene are MNHNS and SASEGT. CDR3 sequence (DNA): TGTGCCAGCAGTAAAGGACAGGGGATTCAGCCCCAGCATTTT. Translated, it gives CASSKGQGIQPQHF.

A word on this clonotype: The junction departs from the called germline gene at one end, perhaps through a read error. V and J are TRBV5-6 and TRBJ1-4, with D perhaps TRBD1 (5 bases). The CDR3 runs to 14 residues. Germline lookup yields CDR1 SGHDT and CDR2 YYEEEE. CDR3 in amino acids: CAGSLGRPNEKLFF. The CDR3, as DNA: TGTGCCGGCAGCTTGGGACGGCCTAATGAAAAACTGTTTTTT. Using reference TRBV5-6 and TRBJ1-4 for the parts outside the CDR3, the full variable domain is DAGVTQSPTHLIKTRGQQVTLRCSPKSGHDTVSWYQQALGQGPQFIFQYYEEEERQRGNFPDRFSGHQFPNYSSELNVNALLLGDSALYLCAGSLGRPNEKLFFGSGTQLSVL.

The chain recombines TRBV6-1 with TRBJ1-1; 8 nucleotides match TRBD1. The trim removed 6 bases at V and 0 bases at J, leaving 6 bases unmatched. From germline, CDR1 is MNHNS and CDR2 SASEGT. This CDR3 spans 15 amino acids. CDR3 sequence (DNA): TGTGCCAGCAGATGGACAGGGAACATGAACACTGAAGCTTTCTTT. It codes for CASRWTGNMNTEAFF.

The chain has TRBV27 and TRBJ1-6; D gene uncertain. Germline V gives CDR1 MNHEY, CDR2 SMNVEV (reference sequence). V lost 2 bases, J lost 4 bases, and 6 bases lay in between. CDR3 length equals 14 residues. Here the CDR3 DNA reads TGTGCCAGCAGTTTAAAACAGTATAATTCACCCCTCCACTTT. Encoded protein: CASSLKQYNSPLHF.

This clonotype turned up a few times. V usage is TRBV29-1 and J usage is TRBJ1-2; D might be TRBD1 (5 bases). From germline, CDR1 is SQVTM and CDR2 ANQGSEA. The CDR3 runs to 14 residues. V was trimmed by 6 bases and J by 6 bases, leaving 20 bases between them. Here the CDR3 reads CSVRPGDFADGYTF. The CDR3 bases are TGCAGCGTCCGGCCCGGGGACTTCGCGGATGGCTACACCTTC. The variable domain in full, with the rest retrieved from reference TRBV29-1 and TRBJ1-2, is SAVISQKPSRDICQRGTSLTIQCQVDSQVTMMFWYRQQPGQSLTLIATANQGSEATYESGFVIDKFPISRPNLTFSTLTVSNMSPEDSSIYLCSVRPGDFADGYTFGSGTRLTVV.

J is TRBJ1-1 and V is TRBV6-1; TRBD1 matches at 7 bases. CDR3 length: 11 residues. Germline values: CDR1 MNHNS, CDR2 SASEGT. Germline trimming cut 5 bases from V and 12 bases from J; bases unmatched to any gene: 6. As DNA, the CDR3 is TGTGCCAGCAGTTTGACAGGGACCTCTTTCTTT. Amino acids: CASSLTGTSFF.

This clonotype was counted between two and nine times. V and J are TRBV7-6 and TRBJ2-7; the D gene is possibly TRBD2 (6 bases). CDR1 is SGHVS and CDR2 is FNYEAQ in the germline V gene. The V end was cut by 1 base, the J end by 3 bases, with 13 bases between. The CDR3 length is 15 residues. CDR3 in DNA: TGTGCCAGCAGCTTAGGGGGGGAGGATCACTACGAGCAGTACTTC. Translated: CASSLGGEDHYEQYF.

The chain joins TRBV29-1 to TRBJ1-6, with D unresolved. This CDR3 is 14 amino acids long. Germline lookup yields CDR1 SQVTM and CDR2 ANQGSEA. V was pared by 7 bases and J by 6 bases, with 16 bases between. In DNA form, the CDR3 reads TGCAGCGCCCGGGAAGGGAGCGGTAATTCACCCCTCCACTTT. Protein product: CSAREGSGNSPLHF.

The chain carries TRBV27 and TRBJ2-3; 9 bases line up with TRBD2. CDR1 is MNHEY, CDR2 SMNVEV, per germline (reference sequence). V shed 6 bases and J 4 bases; nucleotides not matched to a gene: 8. This CDR3 comprises 15 residues. The CDR3 reads CASRPGLAWADTQYF. CDR3 in DNA: TGTGCCAGCAGACCCGGACTAGCGTGGGCAGATACGCAGTATTTT.

The V gene is TRBV27, the J gene TRBJ2-3; the D gene is possibly TRBD1 (7 bases). V was clipped by 8 bases and J by 6 bases, with 15 bases between them. Germline V lookup: CDR1 MNHEY, CDR2 SMNVEV (reference sequence). The CDR3 consists of 13 residues. This chain's CDR3 is CASQGDSPDTQYF. CDR3 coding DNA: TGTGCCAGCCAGGGGGACTCACCCGATACGCAGTATTTT.

This clonotype has a handful of counts. The J gene is TRBJ1-1, the V gene TRBV19; perhaps TRBD1 as D (5 bases). The germline V and J ends were trimmed by 1 base and 4 bases, with 10 bases remaining between them. CDR1 LNHDA and CDR2 SQIVND come from the germline V gene (reference sequence). This CDR3 contains 14 residues. CDR3 region: CASSIGAGATEAFF. CDR3 in DNA: TGTGCCAGTAGTATAGGGGCTGGGGCCACTGAAGCTTTCTTT.

CDR3 DNA: TGTGCCAGCAGCCAAGCGCGCCTAGCGGACACAGATACGCAGTATTTT. Amino acids: CASSQARLADTDTQYF. The J gene is TRBJ2-3, the V gene TRBV3-1; 7 bases match TRBD2. Trimming at V came to 1 base and at J to 2 bases, leaving 6 bases not matched to a gene. The CDR3 contains 16 residues. Germline lookup yields CDR1 LGHDT and CDR2 YNNKEL (reference sequence).

This clonotype turned up a few times. This chain uses TRBV10-3 with TRBJ1-2, with D perhaps matching TRBD1 (6 bases). Germline V gene data show CDR1 as ENHRY and CDR2 as SYGVKD. V lost 9 bases and J lost 7, with 21 bases in between. This CDR3 region has 14 residues. The CDR3: CAIPRGDKGSGYTF. The CDR3 DNA is TGTGCCATTCCTCGTGGGGACAAAGGATCTGGCTACACCTTC.

This rearrangement joins TRBV27 to TRBJ2-2, with a possible D match to TRBD1 (6 bases). This CDR3 contains 12 residues. Germline V lookup: CDR1 MNHEY, CDR2 SMNVEV (reference sequence). V was shortened by 9 bases and J by 8 bases, with 13 bases between the two germline ends. The CDR3 reads CASQQGGGELFF. CDR3 coding DNA: TGTGCCAGTCAACAGGGCGGGGGGGAGCTGTTTTTT.

The chain joins TRBV7-6 to TRBJ2-5; 15 bases map to TRBD2. Germline lookup yields CDR1 SGHVS and CDR2 FNYEAQ. CDR3 length: 17 amino acids. V lost 5 bases to trimming and J lost 5 bases; unmatched junction nucleotides: 9. The CDR3 loop reads CASSPRTSGGAGETQYF. The CDR3 DNA reads TGTGCCAGCAGCCCAAGGACTAGCGGGGGGGCCGGGGAGACCCAGTACTTC.

This clonotype was detected only a few times. The chain combines TRBV7-8 with TRBJ1-2; 10 nucleotides line up with TRBD1. Germline-derived CDR1 and CDR2 are SGHVS and FQNEAQ. Trimming removed 4 bases from V and 2 bases from J; junction bases left unmatched: 7. This CDR3 spans 16 amino acids. The CDR3 DNA reads as TGTGCCAGCAGCTCCCTTGGACAGGGGGGAAACTATGGCTACACCTTC. This encodes CASSSLGQGGNYGYTF.

This clonotype was counted a few times. The chain links TRBV6-6 to TRBJ1-1, with D unclear. The V and J ends lost 2 bases and 2 bases respectively, with 12 bases between them. Germline-derived CDR1 and CDR2 are MNHNY and SVGAGI (reference sequence). This CDR3 spans 15 amino acids. CDR3 in DNA: TGTGCCAGCAGTTACCCTCGGACGGTCAACACTGAAGCTTTCTTT. Translation gives CASSYPRTVNTEAFF.